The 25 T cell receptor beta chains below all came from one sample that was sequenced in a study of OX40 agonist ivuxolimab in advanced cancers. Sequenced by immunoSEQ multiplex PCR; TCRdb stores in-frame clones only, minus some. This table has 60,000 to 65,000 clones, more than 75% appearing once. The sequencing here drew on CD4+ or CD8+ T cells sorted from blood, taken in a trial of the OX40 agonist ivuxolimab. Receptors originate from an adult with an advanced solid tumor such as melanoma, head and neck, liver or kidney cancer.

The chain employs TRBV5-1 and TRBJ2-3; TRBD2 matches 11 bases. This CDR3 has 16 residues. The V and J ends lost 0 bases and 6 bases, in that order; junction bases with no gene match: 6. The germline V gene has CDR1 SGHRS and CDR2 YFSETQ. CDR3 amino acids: CASSLVLAGGQDTQYF. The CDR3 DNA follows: TGCGCCAGCAGCTTGGTTCTAGCGGGGGGTCAGGATACGCAGTATTTT. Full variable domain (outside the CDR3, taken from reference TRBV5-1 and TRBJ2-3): KAGVTQTPRYLIKTRGQQVTLSCSPISGHRSVSWYQQTPGQGLQFLFEYFSETQRNKGNFPGRFSGRQFSNSRSEMNVSTLELGDSALYLCASSLVLAGGQDTQYFGPGTRLTVL.

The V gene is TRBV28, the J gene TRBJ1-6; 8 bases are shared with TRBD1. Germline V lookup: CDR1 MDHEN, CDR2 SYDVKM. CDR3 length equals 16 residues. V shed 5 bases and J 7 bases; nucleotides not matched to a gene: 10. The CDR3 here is CASSPRQGLRNSPLHF. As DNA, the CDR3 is TGTGCCAGCAGTCCCCGACAGGGGCTACGGAATTCACCCCTCCACTTT.

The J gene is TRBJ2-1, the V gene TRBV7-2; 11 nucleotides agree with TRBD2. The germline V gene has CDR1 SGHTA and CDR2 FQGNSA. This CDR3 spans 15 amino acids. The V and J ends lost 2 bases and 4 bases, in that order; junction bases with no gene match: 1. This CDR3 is CASSLLAGGYNEQFF. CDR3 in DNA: TGTGCCAGCAGCTTATTAGCGGGGGGGTACAATGAGCAGTTCTTC. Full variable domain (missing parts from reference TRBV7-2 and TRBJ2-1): GAGVSQSPSNKVTEKGKDVELRCDPISGHTALYWYRQSLGQGLEFLIYFQGNSAPDKSGLPSDRFSAERTGGSVSTLTIQRTQQEDSAVYLCASSLLAGGYNEQFFGPGTRLTVL.

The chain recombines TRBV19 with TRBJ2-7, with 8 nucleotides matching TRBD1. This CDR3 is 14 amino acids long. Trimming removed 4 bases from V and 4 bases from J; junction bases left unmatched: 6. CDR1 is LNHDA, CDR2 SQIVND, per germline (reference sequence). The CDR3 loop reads CASSRTGLVYEQYF. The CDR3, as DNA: TGTGCCAGTAGTAGGACAGGGTTGGTGTACGAGCAGTACTTC.

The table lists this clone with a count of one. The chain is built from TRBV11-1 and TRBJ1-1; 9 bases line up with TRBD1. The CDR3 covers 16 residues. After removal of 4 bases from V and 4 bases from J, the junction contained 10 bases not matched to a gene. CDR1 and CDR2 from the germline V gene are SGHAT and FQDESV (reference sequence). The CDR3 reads CASSSLPGTGSTEAFF. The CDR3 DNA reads TGTGCCAGCAGCTCCTTACCGGGGACAGGGAGCACTGAAGCTTTCTTT.

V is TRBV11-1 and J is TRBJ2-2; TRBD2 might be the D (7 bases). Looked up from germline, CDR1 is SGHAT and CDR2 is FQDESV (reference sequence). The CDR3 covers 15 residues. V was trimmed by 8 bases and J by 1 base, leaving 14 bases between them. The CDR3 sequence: CASGGGVGNTGELFF. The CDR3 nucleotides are TGTGCCAGCGGCGGGGGCGTGGGGAACACCGGGGAGCTGTTTTTT.

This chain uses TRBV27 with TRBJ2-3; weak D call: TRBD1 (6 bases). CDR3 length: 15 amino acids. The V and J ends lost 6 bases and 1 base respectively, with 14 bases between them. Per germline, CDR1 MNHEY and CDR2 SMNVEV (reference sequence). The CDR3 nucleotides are TGTGCCAGCAGACAAGCAGGGGCCGGCACAGATACGCAGTATTTT. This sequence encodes CASRQAGAGTDTQYF.

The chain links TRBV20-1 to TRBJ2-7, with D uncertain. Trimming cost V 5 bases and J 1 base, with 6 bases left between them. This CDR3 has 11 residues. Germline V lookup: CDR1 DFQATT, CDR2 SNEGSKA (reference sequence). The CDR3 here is CSAPVSYEQYF. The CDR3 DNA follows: TGCAGTGCTCCCGTATCCTACGAGCAGTACTTC.

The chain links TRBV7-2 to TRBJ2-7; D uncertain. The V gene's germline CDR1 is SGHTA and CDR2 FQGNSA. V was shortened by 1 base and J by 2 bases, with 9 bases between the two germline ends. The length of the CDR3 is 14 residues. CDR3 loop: CASSLGLRTYEQYF. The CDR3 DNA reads TGTGCCAGCAGCTTAGGACTTAGAACCTACGAGCAGTACTTC.

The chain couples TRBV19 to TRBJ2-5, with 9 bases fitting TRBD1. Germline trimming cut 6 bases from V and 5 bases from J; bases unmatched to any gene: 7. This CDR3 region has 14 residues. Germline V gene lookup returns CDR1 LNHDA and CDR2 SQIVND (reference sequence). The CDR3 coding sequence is TGTGCCAGTAGGACCACAGGGGGCGCGGAGACCCAGTACTTC. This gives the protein CASRTTGGAETQYF.

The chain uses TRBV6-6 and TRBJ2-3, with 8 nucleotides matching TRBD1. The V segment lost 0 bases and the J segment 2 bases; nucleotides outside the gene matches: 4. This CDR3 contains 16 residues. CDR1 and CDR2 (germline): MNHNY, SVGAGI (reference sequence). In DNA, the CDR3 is TGTGCCAGCAGTTACTCTGGACAGGGACACACAGATACGCAGTATTTT. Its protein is CASSYSGQGHTDTQYF.

CDR3 sequence reads: CASSISGTGIYGYTF. CDR3 DNA sequence: TGTGCCAGTAGTATCTCCGGGACGGGGATTTATGGCTACACCTTC. The J gene is TRBJ1-2, the V gene TRBV19; perhaps TRBD1 as D (5 bases). Trimming removed 3 bases from V and 5 bases from J, with 16 bases in between. This CDR3 has 15 amino acids. Germline V gene lookup returns CDR1 LNHDA and CDR2 SQIVND (reference sequence).

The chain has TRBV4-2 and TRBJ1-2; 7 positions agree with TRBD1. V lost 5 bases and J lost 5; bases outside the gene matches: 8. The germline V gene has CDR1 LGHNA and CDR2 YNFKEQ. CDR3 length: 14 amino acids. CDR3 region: CASSGQAAGYGYTF. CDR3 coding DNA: TGTGCCAGCAGCGGACAGGCCGCCGGGTATGGCTACACCTTC.

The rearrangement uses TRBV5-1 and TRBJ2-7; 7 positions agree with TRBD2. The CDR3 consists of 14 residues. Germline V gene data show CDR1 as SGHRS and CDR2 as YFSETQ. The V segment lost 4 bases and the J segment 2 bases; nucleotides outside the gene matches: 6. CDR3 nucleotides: TGCGCCAGCAGCCCCACGGGGACTACCTACGAGCAGTACTTC. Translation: CASSPTGTTYEQYF.

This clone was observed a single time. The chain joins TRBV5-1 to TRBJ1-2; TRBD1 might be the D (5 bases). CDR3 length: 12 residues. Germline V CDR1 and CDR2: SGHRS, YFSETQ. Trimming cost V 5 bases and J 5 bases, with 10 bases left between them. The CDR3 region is CASSADTYGYTF. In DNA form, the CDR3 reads TGCGCCAGCAGTGCGGACACTTATGGCTACACCTTC. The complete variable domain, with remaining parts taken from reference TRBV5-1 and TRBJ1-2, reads KAGVTQTPRYLIKTRGQQVTLSCSPISGHRSVSWYQQTPGQGLQFLFEYFSETQRNKGNFPGRFSGRQFSNSRSEMNVSTLELGDSALYLCASSADTYGYTFGSGTRLTVV.

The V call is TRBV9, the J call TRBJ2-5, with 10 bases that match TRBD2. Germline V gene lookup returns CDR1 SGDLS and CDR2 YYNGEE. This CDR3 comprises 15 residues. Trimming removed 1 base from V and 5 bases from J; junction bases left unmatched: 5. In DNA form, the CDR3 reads TGTGCCAGCAGCGTATTAGCGGGGGGCGGGGAGACCCAGTACTTC. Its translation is CASSVLAGGGETQYF.

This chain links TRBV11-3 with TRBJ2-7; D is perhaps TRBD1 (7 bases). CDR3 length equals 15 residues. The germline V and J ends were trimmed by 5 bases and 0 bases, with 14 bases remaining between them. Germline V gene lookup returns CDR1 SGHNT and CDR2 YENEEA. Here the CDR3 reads CASSPRGESSYEQYF. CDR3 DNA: TGTGCCAGCAGCCCCAGGGGGGAATCCTCCTACGAGCAGTACTTC. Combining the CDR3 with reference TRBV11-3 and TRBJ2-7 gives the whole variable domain EAGVVQSPRYKIIEKKQPVAFWCNPISGHNTLYWYLQNLGQGPELLIRYENEEAVDDSQLPKDRFSAERLKGVDSTLKIQPAELGDSAVYLCASSPRGESSYEQYFGPGTRLTVT.

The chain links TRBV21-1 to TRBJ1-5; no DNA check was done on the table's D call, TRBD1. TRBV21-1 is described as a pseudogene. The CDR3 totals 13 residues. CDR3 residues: CASIQPSNQPQHF. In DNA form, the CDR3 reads TGTGCCAGCATACAGCCTAGCAATCAGCCCCAGCATTTT.

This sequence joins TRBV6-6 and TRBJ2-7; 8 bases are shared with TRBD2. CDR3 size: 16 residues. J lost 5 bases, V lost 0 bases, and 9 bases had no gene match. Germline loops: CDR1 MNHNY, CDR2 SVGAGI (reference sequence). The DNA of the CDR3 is TGTGCCAGCAGTTACTCCATAATCGGGAGGGCCGACGAGCAGTACTTC. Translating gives CASSYSIIGRADEQYF.

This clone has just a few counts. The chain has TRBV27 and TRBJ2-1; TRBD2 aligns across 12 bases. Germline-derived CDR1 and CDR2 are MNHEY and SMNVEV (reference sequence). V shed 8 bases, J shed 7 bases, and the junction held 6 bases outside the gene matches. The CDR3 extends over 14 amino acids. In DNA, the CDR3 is TGTGCCAGCGGTGTGGGACTAGCGGGTAATGAGCAGTTCTTC. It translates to CASGVGLAGNEQFF.

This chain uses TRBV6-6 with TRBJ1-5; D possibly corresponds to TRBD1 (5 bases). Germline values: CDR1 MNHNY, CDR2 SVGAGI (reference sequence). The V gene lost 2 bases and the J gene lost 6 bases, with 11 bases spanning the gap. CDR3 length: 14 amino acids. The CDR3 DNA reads TGTGCCAGCAGTTACCCGGGGGGAGGTCAGCCCCAGCATTTT. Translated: CASSYPGGGQPQHF.

The CDR3 protein is CATSRDPLAADTQYF. The DNA for the CDR3 is TGTGCCACCAGCAGAGATCCCCTAGCAGCAGATACGCAGTATTTT. This chain connects TRBV15 to TRBJ2-3; D may be TRBD2 (5 bases). Germline assignment: CDR1 LNHNV and CDR2 YYDKDF (reference sequence). Trimming took off 0 bases at V and 4 bases at J, with 11 bases between the two ends. The CDR3 sequence is 15 residues long. The variable domain in full, with the rest retrieved from reference TRBV15 and TRBJ2-3, is DAMVIQNPRYQVTQFGKPVTLSCSQTLNHNVMYWYQQKSSQAPKLLFHYYDKDFNNEADTPDNFQSRRPNTSFCFLDIRSPGLGDTAMYLCATSRDPLAADTQYFGPGTRLTVL.

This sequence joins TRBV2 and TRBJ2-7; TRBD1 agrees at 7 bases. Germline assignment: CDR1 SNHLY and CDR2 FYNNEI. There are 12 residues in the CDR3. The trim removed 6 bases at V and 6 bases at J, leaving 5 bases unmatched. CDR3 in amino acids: CASRQQGPEQYF. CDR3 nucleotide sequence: TGTGCCAGCAGGCAACAGGGGCCCGAGCAGTACTTC.

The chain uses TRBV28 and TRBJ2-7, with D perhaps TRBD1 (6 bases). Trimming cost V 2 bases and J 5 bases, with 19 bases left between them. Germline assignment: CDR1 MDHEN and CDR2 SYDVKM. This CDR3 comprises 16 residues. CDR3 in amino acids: CASSLDPGTQPDEQYF. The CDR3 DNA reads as TGTGCCAGCAGTTTAGACCCCGGGACACAACCTGACGAGCAGTACTTC.

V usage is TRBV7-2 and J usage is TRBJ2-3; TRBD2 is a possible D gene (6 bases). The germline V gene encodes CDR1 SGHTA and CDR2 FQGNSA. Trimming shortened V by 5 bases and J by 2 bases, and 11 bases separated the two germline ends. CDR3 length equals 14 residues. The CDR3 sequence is CASSPRRDTDTQYF. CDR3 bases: TGTGCCAGCAGCCCAAGGAGGGACACAGATACGCAGTATTTT.